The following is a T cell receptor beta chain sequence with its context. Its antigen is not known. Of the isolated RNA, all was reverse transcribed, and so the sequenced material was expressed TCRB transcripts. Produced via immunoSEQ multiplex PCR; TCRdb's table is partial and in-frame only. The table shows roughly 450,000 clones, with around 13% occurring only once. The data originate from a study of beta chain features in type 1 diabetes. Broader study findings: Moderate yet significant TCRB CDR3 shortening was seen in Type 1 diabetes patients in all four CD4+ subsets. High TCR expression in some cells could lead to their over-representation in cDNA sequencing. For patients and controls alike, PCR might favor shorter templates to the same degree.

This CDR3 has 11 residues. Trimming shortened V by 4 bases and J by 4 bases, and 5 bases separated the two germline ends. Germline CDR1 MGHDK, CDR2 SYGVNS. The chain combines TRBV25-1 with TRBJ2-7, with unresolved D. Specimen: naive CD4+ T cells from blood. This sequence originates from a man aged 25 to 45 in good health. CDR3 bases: TGTGCCAGCAGTGGAGATTACGAGCAGTACTTC. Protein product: CASSGDYEQYF.